This T cell receptor beta chain was found in a study of cytomegalovirus exposure and HLA in healthy donors. Notes on the study in general: The investigators catalogued some 150 TCR beta chains as cytomegalovirus-associated. According to a subsequent analysis, TCR clusters from the first cohort were inclined to appear together in the 100 to 150 validation repertoires. Both high specificity and high sensitivity reportedly marked the classifier's diagnosis of cytomegalovirus status.

Generated by immunoSEQ multiplex PCR, the TCRdb table keeps only in-frame clones and is missing some. This sample has almost 70,000 clones, with 95% to 96% found just once. A roughly 130-subject validation cohort, separate from the 666-subject first cohort, supplied the donors. Worth noting for this clone: Its antigen is unidentified.

The source is a woman aged 18-30 years in good health and CMV-seropositive. Sequencing was performed on PBMCs.

CDR3 sequence: CASSNRGGVHSYEQYF. CDR3 bases: TGTGCCAGCAGCAACCGCGGGGGGGTCCACTCCTACGAGCAGTACTTC. The genes are TRBV14 and TRBJ2-7; TRBD2 agrees at 9 bases. The CDR3 is 16 residues long. Germline CDR1 SGHDN, CDR2 FVKESK. After removal of 5 bases from V and 0 bases from J, the junction contained 8 bases not matched to a gene.